One and the same sample provided the 22 T cell receptor beta chains below, sequenced in a study of PD-L1 blockade in urothelial cancer (TCRdb year 2017). Library creation used the immunoSEQ multiplex PCR assay. TCRdb's version of the immuneACCESS table is confined to in-frame rearrangements and falls short of the full clone set. An unresolved V gene accounts for under half of the shortfall where checked; the remainder is of unknown origin. Recorded for this sample are tens of thousands of clones; approximately 83% of them occurred a single time. About a sixth of the sample rests with the top ten. Source: PBMCs, taken around atezolizumab (anti-PD-L1) treatment. The source of these receptors is a man in his fifties or sixties with urothelial cancer.

This clone showed up many times. The chain is built from TRBV30 and TRBJ2-2; 7 bases agree with TRBD1. This CDR3 has 15 residues. The germline V gene has CDR1 GTSNPN and CDR2 SVGIG (reference sequence). With 4 bases clipped from V and 1 base from J, the junction kept 6 bases outside the gene matches. CDR3 in DNA: TGTGCCTGGAATAGGGGGCCTCTGAACACCGGGGAGCTGTTTTTT. Protein product: CAWNRGPLNTGELFF. Supplemented by reference TRBV30 and TRBJ2-2, the full variable domain reads SQTIHQWPATLVQPVGSPLSLECTVEGTSNPNLYWYRQAAGRGLQLLFYSVGIGQISSEVPQNLSASRPQDRQFILSSKKLLLSDSGFYLCAWNRGPLNTGELFFGEGSRLTVL.

V gene TRBV9 combines with J gene TRBJ2-2; D is possibly TRBD1 (8 bases). This CDR3 is 14 amino acids long. Between the trimmed V and J ends, which lost 10 bases and 3 bases, there was a span of 16 bases. CDR1 SGDLS and CDR2 YYNGEE come from the germline V gene. For the CDR3, the DNA is TGTGCCCGGGGGAGGGACAGGCACACCGGGGAGCTGTTTTTT. Residues: CARGRDRHTGELFF.

This chain connects TRBV4-1 to TRBJ1-5; TRBD1 might be the D (5 bases). Trimming pared 0 bases from V and 2 bases from J, leaving 20 bases between. The V gene's germline CDR1 is MGHRA and CDR2 YSYEKL. The CDR3 length is 19 residues. The CDR3 DNA reads TGCGCCAGCAGCCAAGATGGGGGAGGGTCCCGTGTGGGCAATCAGCCCCAGCATTTT. This gives the protein CASSQDGGGSRVGNQPQHF.

The chain combines TRBV7-2 with TRBJ2-7, with D possibly being TRBD2 (5 bases). The V gene's germline CDR1 is SGHTA and CDR2 FQGNSA. With 0 bases removed from V and 4 bases from J, the gap between germline ends came to 16 bases. This CDR3 is 16 amino acids long. For the CDR3, the DNA is TGTGCCAGCAGCTTAGCGGACTCGCTGCCCCGATACGAGCAGTACTTC. This gives the protein CASSLADSLPRYEQYF.

V gene TRBV7-9 combines with J gene TRBJ1-5; D remains unclear. CDR1 and CDR2 from the germline V gene are SEHNR and FQNEAQ (reference sequence). The CDR3 totals 14 residues. The ends were cut back, 3 bases at V and 1 base at J, with 7 bases in the middle. CDR3 sequence: CASSFEQSNQPQHF. The CDR3 DNA sequence: TGTGCCAGCAGCTTCGAACAGAGCAATCAGCCCCAGCATTTT.

The chain couples TRBV13 to TRBJ1-2; D is undetermined. Germline CDR1 and CDR2: PRHDT and FYEKMQ (reference sequence). This CDR3 region has 12 residues. Deletions cut 0 bases from V and 8 bases from J, with 7 bases between. The CDR3, as DNA: TGTGCCAGCAGCTTAGGCCCCGGGGGCTACACCTTC. Translation gives CASSLGPGGYTF. Complete variable domain (other parts from reference TRBV13 and TRBJ1-2): AAGVIQSPRHLIKEKRETATLKCYPIPRHDTVYWYQQGPGQDPQFLISFYEKMQSDKGSIPDRFSAQQFSDYHSELNMSSLELGDSALYFCASSLGPGGYTFGSGTRLTVV.

This sequence joins TRBV19 and TRBJ2-1; TRBD2 matches 12 bases. The CDR3 has 15 residues. Trimming took 4 bases from V and 4 from J; bases not matched to a gene: 2. CDR1 and CDR2 (germline): LNHDA, SQIVND (reference sequence). DNA for the CDR3: TGTGCCAGTAGTACCCTAGCGGGAGGGTACAATGAGCAGTTCTTC. Protein product: CASSTLAGGYNEQFF.

This chain uses TRBV7-3 with TRBJ2-1; TRBD2 matches at 13 bases. The CDR3 totals 15 residues. V dropped 5 bases and J dropped 7; count of bases not matched to a gene: 5. The germline CDR1 and CDR2 sequences are SGHTA and FQGTGA. CDR3 region: CASSPLAGGPNEQFF. Here the CDR3 DNA reads TGTGCCAGCAGCCCACTAGCGGGGGGGCCGAATGAGCAGTTCTTC.

V usage is TRBV11-3 and J usage is TRBJ1-1; D is possibly TRBD1 (5 bases). CDR3 size: 13 residues. The ends were cut back, 9 bases at V and 1 base at J, with 12 bases in the middle. Germline loops: CDR1 SGHNT, CDR2 YENEEA. CDR3 sequence: CASGQGTNTEAFF. For the CDR3, the DNA is TGTGCCAGTGGTCAGGGAACGAACACTGAAGCTTTCTTT.

The chain uses TRBV4-3 and TRBJ1-3, with D tentatively TRBD1 (6 bases). Per germline, CDR1 LGHNA and CDR2 YSLEER. The V and J ends lost 1 base and 0 bases respectively, with 7 bases between them. The CDR3 has 15 residues. The CDR3 coding sequence is TGCGCCAGCAGCCAAGTACAGGGCTCTGGAAACACCATATATTTT. Protein product: CASSQVQGSGNTIYF.

The chain combines TRBV29-1 with TRBJ2-7; the match to TRBD1 covers 10 bases. V trimming: 3 bases; J trimming: 0 bases; junction bases outside the gene matches: 11. The CDR3 totals 17 residues. Germline values: CDR1 SQVTM, CDR2 ANQGSEA. CDR3 loop: CSVDFTTGGFNSYEQYF. CDR3 nucleotides: TGCAGCGTTGATTTTACGACAGGGGGCTTTAACTCCTACGAGCAGTACTTC.

The chain employs TRBV19 and TRBJ1-4; TRBD1 aligns across 10 bases. V trimming: 0 bases; J trimming: 6 bases; junction bases outside the gene matches: 10. The CDR3 length is 18 residues. Germline CDR1 is LNHDA and CDR2 is SQIVND (reference sequence). In nucleotides, the CDR3 is TGTGCCAGTAGTATAGATCACCTTTGGGGACAGGGGTATGAAAAACTGTTTTTT. Its protein is CASSIDHLWGQGYEKLFF.

The gene calls are TRBV10-2 and TRBJ2-7, with 8 bases fitting TRBD2. Trimming took 6 bases from V and 0 from J; bases not matched to a gene: 10. CDR3 length equals 16 residues. CDR1 and CDR2 from the germline V gene are WSHSY and SAAADI. The CDR3 sequence is CASRSSSSGSSYEQYF. Written as DNA, the CDR3 is TGCGCCAGCAGATCCTCCTCGAGCGGGAGCTCCTACGAGCAGTACTTC.

In its sample, this clone was seen a few times. The chain couples TRBV4-2 to TRBJ1-2; D is uncertain. In germline, CDR1 is LGHNA, CDR2 YNFKEQ. This CDR3 has 14 amino acids. Trimming cost V 0 bases and J 4 bases, with 9 bases left between them. The CDR3 nucleotides read TGTGCCAGCAGCCAAGATCGCACGGGCTATGGCTACACCTTC. Amino acids: CASSQDRTGYGYTF.

This chain connects TRBV7-9 to TRBJ2-5; tentatively, D is TRBD2 (6 bases). Trimming stripped 4 bases from V and 5 bases from J, with 20 bases between. Germline loops: CDR1 SEHNR, CDR2 FQNEAQ (reference sequence). The CDR3 loop spans 16 amino acids. The CDR3 DNA follows: TGTGCCAGCAGCTACCTGGGGGGACTCCTTGTTGAGACCCAGTACTTC. This sequence encodes CASSYLGGLLVETQYF.

The chain has TRBV6-4 and TRBJ2-2; 7 bases match TRBD2. The V segment lost 0 bases and the J segment 2 bases; nucleotides outside the gene matches: 3. The CDR3 is 16 residues long. Germline assignment: CDR1 MRHNA and CDR2 SNTAGT. DNA for the CDR3: TGTGCCAGCAGTGACTCGCCTAGCGGAAACACCGGGGAGCTGTTTTTT. It encodes CASSDSPSGNTGELFF.

V and J are TRBV10-3 and TRBJ2-3; 7 bases agree with TRBD2. CDR3 length: 14 residues. CDR1 and CDR2 from the germline V gene are ENHRY and SYGVKD. The trim removed 4 bases at V and 3 bases at J, leaving 4 bases unmatched. The CDR3: CAISGLGRTDTQYF. The CDR3 DNA reads as TGTGCCATCAGTGGGCTCGGGAGGACAGATACGCAGTATTTT.

The chain couples TRBV6-1 to TRBJ1-3; TRBD1 is a possible D gene (5 bases). Germline CDR1 reads MNHNS; CDR2 reads SASEGT. Trimming took 5 bases from V and 0 from J, leaving 11 bases between them. CDR3 length: 15 residues. The CDR3 bases are TGTGCCAGCAGTACTCCAAGGGGCTCTGGAAACACCATATATTTT. It translates to CASSTPRGSGNTIYF.

The V gene is TRBV5-8, the J gene TRBJ2-1; weak D call: TRBD2 (6 bases). The CDR3 is 11 amino acids. The germline V gene has CDR1 SGHTS and CDR2 YDEGEE. The V end lost 8 bases, the J end lost 10 bases, and 13 bases lay between the germline ends. CDR3 nucleotides: TGTGCCAGGTGGGGGGAGAGGGAGCAGTTCTTC. It codes for CARWGEREQFF.

This sequence joins TRBV30 and TRBJ2-1; 8 positions match TRBD2. Germline V gene lookup returns CDR1 GTSNPN and CDR2 SVGIG (reference sequence). This CDR3 is 12 amino acids long. Trimming removed 4 bases from V and 4 bases from J; junction bases left unmatched: 0. This chain's CDR3 is CAWTSGYNEQFF. Written as DNA, the CDR3 is TGTGCCTGGACTAGCGGGTACAATGAGCAGTTCTTC.

For this clone: The junction does not match germline at one end; this may be a read error. The chain has TRBV6-1 and TRBJ2-7; perhaps TRBD1 as D (6 bases). The length of the CDR3 is 16 residues. Germline loops: CDR1 MNHNS, CDR2 SASEGT. The CDR3 loop is CASSDPPDRFTYEQYF. The CDR3 DNA reads TGTGCCAGCAGTGATCCCCCCGACAGGTTTACCTACGAACAGTACTTC.

CDR3 protein: CASSPRDKSYEQYF. CDR3 DNA: TGTGCCAGCAGCCCGAGGGACAAGAGCTACGAGCAGTACTTC. The chain joins TRBV7-9 to TRBJ2-7, with D tentatively TRBD1 (6 bases). V was clipped by 5 bases and J by 3 bases, with 14 bases between them. The CDR3 covers 14 residues. Looked up from germline, CDR1 is SEHNR and CDR2 is FQNEAQ (reference sequence).